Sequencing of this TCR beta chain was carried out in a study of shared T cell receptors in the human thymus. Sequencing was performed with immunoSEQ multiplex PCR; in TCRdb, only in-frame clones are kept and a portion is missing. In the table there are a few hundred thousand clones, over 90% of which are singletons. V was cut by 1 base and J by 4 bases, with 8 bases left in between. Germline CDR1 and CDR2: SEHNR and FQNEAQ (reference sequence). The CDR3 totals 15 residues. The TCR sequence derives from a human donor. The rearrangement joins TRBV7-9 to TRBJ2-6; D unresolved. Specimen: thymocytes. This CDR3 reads CASSLVGIGANVLTF. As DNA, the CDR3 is TGTGCCAGCAGCTTAGTAGGGATAGGGGCCAACGTCCTGACTTTC.